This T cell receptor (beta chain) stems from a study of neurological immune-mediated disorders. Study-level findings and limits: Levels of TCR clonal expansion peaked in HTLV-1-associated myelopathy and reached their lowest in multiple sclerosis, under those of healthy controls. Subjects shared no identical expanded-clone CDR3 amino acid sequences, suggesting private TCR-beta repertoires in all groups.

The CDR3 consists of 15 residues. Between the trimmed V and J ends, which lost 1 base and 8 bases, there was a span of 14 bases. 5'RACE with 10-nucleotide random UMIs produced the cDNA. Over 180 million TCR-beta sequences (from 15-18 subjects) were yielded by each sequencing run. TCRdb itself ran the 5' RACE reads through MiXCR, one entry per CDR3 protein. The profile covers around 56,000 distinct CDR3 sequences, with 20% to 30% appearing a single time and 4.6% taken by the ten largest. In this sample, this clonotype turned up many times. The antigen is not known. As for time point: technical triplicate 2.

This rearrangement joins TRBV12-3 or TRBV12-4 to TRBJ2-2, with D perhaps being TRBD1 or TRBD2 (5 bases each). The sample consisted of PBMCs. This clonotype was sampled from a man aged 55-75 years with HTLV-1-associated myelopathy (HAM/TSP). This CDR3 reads CASSLGDPRMGELFF. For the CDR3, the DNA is TGTGCCAGCAGTTTAGGGGACCCACGGATGGGGGAGCTGTTTTTT.